This T cell receptor (beta chain) derives from a study of CXCR3-negative and CXCR3-positive naive CD8 T cells. Study outcomes and limitations: More hydrophobic TRB CDR3s were found in CXCR3-positive naive cells than in CXCR3-negative naive cells. Relative to memory CD8+ cells, whose diversity was much lower, both naive subsets had comparably high diversity.

Cells that were CD45RO-CCR7+CD27+CD95- constituted naive CD8+ T cells. The study made its TRB cDNA libraries by 5' RACE, adding UMI labels. TCRdb derives one entry per CDR3 protein from the 5' RACE reads, leaving out DNA. Recorded here are about 120,000 distinct CDR3 sequences; the top ten clones represent 0.5% to 0.6%. Details on this clonotype: Its matching antigen is unknown.

This receptor was taken from a human donor in good health. Some clones in this sample may be carry-over from other donors' samples. The sequencing input was naive CXCR3+ CD8+ T cells from blood. The subset: CD45RO-CCR7+CD27+CD95- naive CD8+ T cells expressing CXCR3 (TNR3+).

The CDR3 here is CASSLTGRNTEAFF. This chain links TRBV28 with TRBJ1-1; TCRdb's assignment of TRBD1 cannot be checked, as there is no DNA. This CDR3 has 14 residues. Germline V gives CDR1 MDHEN, CDR2 SYDVKM.